The rows below give T cell receptor beta chains drawn from one sample of a study of control samples from healthy donors and cancer patients. Clones were sequenced by immunoSEQ multiplex PCR, and TCRdb holds only the in-frame ones, with some missing. This table lists around 190,000 clones. Sequencing was performed on blood. The receptors stem from a woman aged 25 to 39 in good health. The conserved cysteine and the conserved F or W are not part of the CDR3 here.

>TRBJ1-5|TRBV19
ASSIAAQPQH
>TRBJ1-6|TRBV9
ASSGPESGRHNSPLH
>TRBJ1-1|TRBV20-1
SASSRARSTEAF
>TRBJ1-5|TRBV9
ASSVEGLRDQPQH
>TRBJ1-1|TRBV9
ASSRRTGGASEAF
>TRBJ2-1|TRBV3-1/TRBV3-2
ASSKGRISGTYNEQF
>TRBJ1-5|TRBV6-2/TRBV6-3
ASSYSRRGTRRYQPQH
>TRBJ1-1|TRBV3-1/TRBV3-2
ASSARDRSHEREAF
>TRBJ1-3|TRBV4-1
ASSQVGQIVGDTIY
>TRBJ2-7|TRBV19
ASSIRQATYEQY
>TRBJ1-4|TRBV30
AWSLGLGEKLF
>TRBJ1-6|TRBV28
GTSGRNNSPLH
>TRBJ2-5|TRBV19
ASSTTGRRETQY
>TRBJ2-3|TRBV6-5
ASKAPGQLTDTQY
>TRBJ1-4|TRBV10-3
AAHGATNEKLF
>TRBJ1-1|TRBV7-8
ASSLMQGNTEAF
>TRBJ1-4|TRBV5-1
ASSSGRATNEKLF
>TRBJ2-1|TRBV19
ASSFRGFKNEQF
>TRBJ1-6|TRBV7-8
ASSITDRAGSPLH
>TRBJ2-7|TRBV10-2
ASRRQGSYEQY
>TRBJ1-4|TRBV7-9
ASSHNLRGRGEKLF
>TRBJ2-7|TRBV5-4
ASSSSYEQY
>TRBJ1-1|TRBV4-1
ASREPGLYTEAF
>TRBJ2-3|TRBV14
ASSQNTDTQY
>TRBJ1-2|TRBV6-5
ASRARGGADGYT
>TRBJ1-2|TRBV28
ASSSDDRGSNYGYT
>TRBJ1-6|TRBV18
ASSPDRGGLEPLH
>TRBJ1-3|TRBV19
ASSIGARMSSGNTIY
>TRBJ1-5|TRBV27
ASSSRWGAGANNQPQH
>TRBJ1-3|TRBV7-2
ASSRRGPTGNTIY
>TRBJ2-7|TRBV6-5
ASSYSPDRTYEQY
>TRBJ2-1|TRBV5-6
ASSPWTSGAEHYNEQF
>TRBJ2-3|TRBV9
ASSLTEDTQY
>TRBJ2-7|TRBV19
ASSRGDRASYEQY
>TRBJ1-1|TRBV2
ASSQYTEAF
>TRBJ1-4|TRBV2
ASIRGGGEKLF
>TRBJ1-1|TRBV6-5
ASSYRGQNTEAF
>TRBJ1-1|TRBV27
ASTGTGTPNTEAF
>TRBJ2-3|TRBV9
ASSLGLLTSTDTQY
>TRBJ1-2|TRBV3-1/TRBV3-2
ASSQDLVQGDWGYT
>TRBJ1-4|TRBV28
ASSSGILLF
>TRBJ1-2|TRBV19
ASNPGQDLYYGYT
>TRBJ2-2|TRBV7-7
ASRLGANSQNTGELF
>TRBJ2-3|TRBV2
ASSLGTGGTDTQY
>TRBJ2-7|TRBV28
ASTYSGGSYEQY
>TRBJ2-2|TRBV28
ATREDLELF
>TRBJ1-4|TRBV6-5
ASSYGQSKLF
>TRBJ2-6|TRBV21-1
ASSQRTALCSGANVLT